Each of the 18 T cell receptor beta chains below was sequenced from the same sample in a study of patients and donors after allogeneic stem cell transplantation (dated by TCRdb to 2019 to 2021). The library was generated by RT-PCR. The sample was run on a NextSeq 550. The raw public reads went through TCRdb reprocessing: fastp at Q25, MiXCR clone calling, in-frame beta chains kept. Identical CDR3 protein sequences are pooled into one entry, listed with their most common genes and DNA. Across this sample there are hundreds of thousands of distinct CDR3 sequences, with roughly 17% seen only once. 7% to 7.5% of the sample is taken by the ten largest. The specimen sequenced was blood, either unsorted or a sorted T cell fraction (not recorded which). The receptors were sampled from a human donor who was either an allogeneic HSCT recipient or a stem cell or donor lymphocyte infusion donor (not recorded which). It is not recorded whose cells these are; they may come from a transplant donor.

The chain links TRBV15 to TRBJ1-1; D ambiguous. Between the trimmed V and J ends, which lost 8 bases and 0 bases, there was a span of 13 bases. This CDR3 has 14 amino acids. Germline values: CDR1 LNHNV, CDR2 YYDKDF (reference sequence). The CDR3 protein is CATGRPSMNTEAFF. As DNA, the CDR3 is TGTGCCACCGGGCGACCCTCCATGAACACTGAAGCTTTCTTT.

This clonotype was observed at least ten times. The chain combines TRBV29-1 with TRBJ2-2; D possibly corresponds to TRBD1 (6 bases). Trimming stripped 3 bases from V and 7 bases from J, with 9 bases between. Germline values: CDR1 SQVTM, CDR2 ANQGSEA. CDR3 length: 12 amino acids. The CDR3 is CSVEGARGELFF. As DNA, the CDR3 is TGCAGCGTTGAGGGGGCGCGCGGGGAGCTGTTTTTT.

The chain employs TRBV7-9 and TRBJ1-4; D is unclear. V dropped 4 bases and J dropped 7 bases, with 13 bases sitting between them. The CDR3 covers 14 residues. Germline V gene lookup returns CDR1 SEHNR and CDR2 FQNEAQ (reference sequence). CDR3 nucleotides: TGTGCCAGCAGCTCTGGAGGGATGGGTGAAAAACTGTTTTTT. Amino acids: CASSSGGMGEKLFF.

The rearrangement uses TRBV29-1 and TRBJ2-5, with a possible D match to TRBD2 (5 bases). The CDR3 runs 14 residues. The ends were cut back, 7 bases at V and 1 base at J, with 16 bases in the middle. The V gene's germline CDR1 is SQVTM and CDR2 ANQGSEA. CDR3 sequence reads: CSAVTKRAQETQYF. CDR3 sequence (DNA): TGCAGCGCTGTGACTAAGCGAGCCCAAGAGACCCAGTACTTC.

This clonotype was found a few times. V gene TRBV5-1 combines with J gene TRBJ2-2, with D hard to call. Per the germline V gene, CDR1 is SGHRS and CDR2 is YFSETQ. The CDR3 spans 16 residues. V shed 0 bases and J shed 1 base, with 10 bases lying between them. The DNA of the CDR3 is TGCGCCAGCAGCTTGGCCCTTGGCCAGAACACCGGGGAGCTGTTTTTT. As protein: CASSLALGQNTGELFF.

In its sample, this clonotype was seen a few times. This chain joins TRBV21-1 and TRBJ1-5; TRBD1 reflects the table's D call only, with no check against the DNA. TRBV21-1 is tagged as a pseudogene. The CDR3 has 16 amino acids. CDR3 nucleotide sequence: TGTGCCAGCAGAACGTCCGGCCCCTGGGATTATCAGCCCCAGCATTTT. Translated, it gives CASRTSGPWDYQPQHF.

This chain joins TRBV12-3 or TRBV12-4 and TRBJ1-2; D perhaps matches TRBD1 (6 bases). CDR3 length: 13 amino acids. The ends were cut back, 6 bases at V and 1 base at J, with 9 bases in the middle. The CDR3 loop is CASRTGINYGYTF. In DNA form, the CDR3 reads TGTGCCAGCAGAACAGGGATTAACTATGGCTACACCTTC.

This clonotype appeared many times. V is TRBV12-3 or TRBV12-4 and J is TRBJ1-5; no reliable D call. The CDR3 runs 13 residues. Trimming took off 2 bases at V and 5 bases at J, with 7 bases between the two ends. Here the CDR3 reads CASSLRGYQPQHF. Here the CDR3 DNA reads TGTGCCAGCAGTTTACGAGGTTATCAGCCCCAGCATTTT.

The chain joins TRBV12-3 or TRBV12-4 to TRBJ1-1; D uncertain. CDR3 length: 14 residues. The V end lost 7 bases, the J end lost 0 bases, and 12 bases lay between the germline ends. In DNA, the CDR3 is TGTGCCAGCAACGCCAGGAGACTGAACACTGAAGCTTTCTTT. This gives the protein CASNARRLNTEAFF.

In nucleotides, the CDR3 is TGCAGCACACGAAGAGGCGGGGCCGAGACCCAGTACTTC. Translated, it gives CSTRRGGAETQYF. J is TRBJ2-5 and V is TRBV29-1; a possible D gene is TRBD2 (6 bases). The CDR3 is made up of 13 amino acids. Germline loops: CDR1 SQVTM, CDR2 ANQGSEA. With 8 bases removed from V and 5 bases from J, the gap between germline ends came to 18 bases.

This clonotype was seen a few times. The chain carries TRBV19 and TRBJ2-1, with 11 bases aligning to TRBD2. This CDR3 spans 17 amino acids. J lost 1 base, V lost 4 bases, and 6 bases had no gene match. Per germline, CDR1 LNHDA and CDR2 SQIVND (reference sequence). The CDR3, as DNA: TGTGCCAGTAGTAACAGACTAGCGGGGCGATCCTACAATGAGCAGTTCTTC. Translated: CASSNRLAGRSYNEQFF.

There are a few counts of this clonotype. The chain employs TRBV11-2 and TRBJ2-7; 11 bases align to TRBD2. CDR3 length equals 14 residues. The germline V gene has CDR1 SGHAT and CDR2 FQNNGV. After removal of 3 bases from V and 6 bases from J, the junction contained 4 bases not matched to a gene. In DNA form, the CDR3 reads TGTGCCAGCAGCTTTGACGGACTAGCGGGCGAGCAGTACTTC. It specifies CASSFDGLAGEQYF. The full variable domain, completed using reference TRBV11-2 and TRBJ2-7, is EAGVAQSPRYKIIEKRQSVAFWCNPISGHATLYWYQQILGQGPKLLIQFQNNGVVDDSQLPKDRFSAERLKGVDSTLKIQPAKLEDSAVYLCASSFDGLAGEQYFGPGTRLTVT.

V gene TRBV3-1 combines with J gene TRBJ2-7, with D possibly TRBD2 on 6 matching bases. The germline V gene has CDR1 LGHDT and CDR2 YNNKEL (reference sequence). Trimming left V 0 bases short and J 1 base short, with 13 bases between. The CDR3 runs 16 residues. The CDR3, as DNA: TGTGCCAGCAGCCAAGATAGGGGACTCCTTTCCTACGAGCAGTACTTC. Its translation is CASSQDRGLLSYEQYF.

This clonotype was observed a few times. The chain couples TRBV9 to TRBJ2-6, with D possibly matching TRBD2 (6 bases). The CDR3 loop spans 18 amino acids. Germline assignment: CDR1 SGDLS and CDR2 YYNGEE. Trimming cost V 1 base and J 0 bases, with 14 bases left between them. CDR3 DNA sequence: TGTGCCAGCAGCGTACCGGTCGGGGGAATCTCTGGGGCCAACGTCCTGACTTTC. Translated: CASSVPVGGISGANVLTF.

This clonotype came up many times. The gene calls are TRBV5-1 and TRBJ2-2; 10 bases align to TRBD2. Germline-derived CDR1 and CDR2 are SGHRS and YFSETQ. The CDR3 is 17 amino acids. V gave up 2 bases and J gave up 3 bases; unmatched junction bases: 7. The CDR3 is CASSLRGLASDTGELFF. The DNA of the CDR3 is TGCGCCAGCAGCTTACGGGGACTAGCGTCTGACACCGGGGAGCTGTTTTTT.

This clonotype was counted only a few times. The V gene is TRBV7-9, the J gene TRBJ2-2, with TRBD1 identical over 9 bases. This CDR3 has 14 residues. Unmatched junction bases numbered 6, after V lost 9 bases and J lost 4 bases. Germline-derived CDR1 and CDR2 are SEHNR and FQNEAQ (reference sequence). The CDR3: CASNRGHFTGELFF. CDR3 bases: TGTGCCAGTAACAGGGGGCACTTCACCGGGGAGCTGTTTTTT. The full variable domain, completed using reference TRBV7-9 and TRBJ2-2, is DTGVSQNPRHKITKRGQNVTFRCDPISEHNRLYWYRQTLGQGPEFLTYFQNEAQLEKSRLLSDRFSAERPKGSFSTLEIQRTEQGDSAMYLCASNRGHFTGELFFGEGSRLTVL.

Many counts were recorded for this clonotype. The chain is built from TRBV12-3 or TRBV12-4 and TRBJ2-5; D possibly uses TRBD1 or TRBD2 (6 bases each). Trimming cost V 4 bases and J 5 bases, with 14 bases left between them. This CDR3 comprises 14 residues. CDR3 sequence: CASSWQRGGETQYF. DNA for the CDR3: TGTGCCAGCAGTTGGCAGCGAGGGGGGGAGACCCAGTACTTC.

This sequence joins TRBV2 and TRBJ1-5, with 8 positions matching TRBD1. The germline gives CDR1 SNHLY, CDR2 FYNNEI. V gave up 8 bases and J gave up 9 bases; unmatched junction bases: 12. The CDR3 length is 14 residues. The CDR3 loop reads CASGQGGWDRPQHF. CDR3 sequence (DNA): TGTGCCAGCGGACAGGGAGGGTGGGATCGGCCCCAGCATTTT.